This is a list of T cell receptor beta chains from one sample in a study of TIL therapy for anti-PD-1-resistant metastatic lung cancer. Sequencing used immunoSEQ multiplex PCR; TCRdb keeps in-frame clones, though not all of them. This table holds about 50,000 clones, around 80% found once. Sequencing was performed on blood, taken at baseline. The receptor source for this set is a woman between 25 and 80 years old with non-small cell lung cancer. Each CDR3 is given with its conserved first and last residue. A D gene is named only where the DNA matches it firmly. Size is omitted from some rows. Given values are once, few, many or a class for expanded clones.

v_gene	j_gene	abundance	d_gene	CDR3aa	CDR3nt
TRBV7-9	TRBJ2-7	once	TRBD2	CASSKAGEGYEQYF	TGTGCCAGCAGCAAAGCGGGAGAGGGCTACGAGCAGTACTTC
TRBV28	TRBJ2-7	few	-	CASSSGPSSYEQYF	TGTGCCAGCAGTTCGGGACCCAGCTCCTACGAGCAGTACTTC
TRBV7-9	TRBJ2-7	-	-	CASSLMDEQYF	TGTGCCAGCAGCTTAATGGACGAGCAGTACTTC
TRBV19	TRBJ1-2	-	-	CASSIVMKGKVGYTF	TGTGCCAGTAGTATAGTGATGAAGGGGAAGGTTGGCTACACCTTC
TRBV10-3	TRBJ1-3	-	TRBD1	CAIGTGPHSGNTIYF	TGTGCCATAGGGACAGGTCCCCACTCTGGAAACACCATATATTTT
TRBV6-1	TRBJ1-2	-	TRBD1	CASSEAQGASNYGYTF	TGTGCCAGCAGTGAAGCCCAGGGGGCCTCAAACTATGGCTACACCTTC
TRBV10-2	TRBJ1-5	few	-	CASRVDSSNQPQHF	TGCGCCAGCAGAGTAGACAGTAGCAATCAGCCCCAGCATTTT
TRBV19	TRBJ2-7	-	TRBD1	CASSITGTGGNEQYF	TGTGCCAGTAGTATAACTGGGACAGGAGGGAACGAGCAGTACTTC
TRBV5-1	TRBJ2-3	-	TRBD1	CASSFARGQGTDTQYF	TGCGCCAGCAGCTTTGCGAGGGGACAGGGCACAGATACGCAGTATTTT
TRBV5-6	TRBJ1-1	-	-	CASSLRIRGTEAFF	TGTGCCAGCAGCTTACGAATCCGCGGCACTGAAGCTTTCTTT
TRBV15	TRBJ2-5	-	TRBD2	CATGAGGGGETQYF	TGTGCCACCGGAGCAGGCGGGGGGGGCGAGACCCAGTACTTC
TRBV19	TRBJ2-3	-	-	CASSTRPRGGTDTQYF	TGTGCCAGTAGTACCCGCCCGCGAGGGGGCACAGATACGCAGTATTTT
TRBV29-1	TRBJ1-1	-	-	CSVISTAVNTEAFF	TGCAGCGTCATTAGTACAGCGGTGAACACTGAAGCTTTCTTT
TRBV9	TRBJ1-3	-	-	CASSVADFSGNTIYF	TGTGCCAGCAGCGTCGCAGACTTCTCTGGAAACACCATATATTTT
TRBV27	TRBJ2-7	-	-	CASRSENSYEQYF	TGTGCCAGCAGGTCTGAAAACTCCTACGAGCAGTACTTC
TRBV28	TRBJ1-3	-	-	CASSLGGVRGASGNTIYF	TGTGCCAGCAGTTTAGGGGGAGTCAGGGGCGCCTCTGGAAACACCATATATTTT